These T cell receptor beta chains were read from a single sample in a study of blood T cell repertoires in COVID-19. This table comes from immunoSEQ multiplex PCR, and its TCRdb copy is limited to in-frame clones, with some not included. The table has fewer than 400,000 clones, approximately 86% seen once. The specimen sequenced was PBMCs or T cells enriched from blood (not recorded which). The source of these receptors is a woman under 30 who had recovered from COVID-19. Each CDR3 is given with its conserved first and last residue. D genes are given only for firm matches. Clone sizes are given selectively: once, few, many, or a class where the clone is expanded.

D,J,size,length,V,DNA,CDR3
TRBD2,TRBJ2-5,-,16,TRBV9,TGTGCCAGCAGCTCGAGCGGGGGGACGTACCAAGAGACCCAGTACTTC,CASSSSGGTYQETQYF
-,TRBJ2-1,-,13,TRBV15,TGTGCCACCAGCCGCTACCCCCTTGGTGAGCAGTTCTTC,CATSRYPLGEQFF
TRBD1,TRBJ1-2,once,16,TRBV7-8,TGTGCCAGCAGCTTAGCGCGGGACAGGGTAGACTATGGCTACACCTTC,CASSLARDRVDYGYTF
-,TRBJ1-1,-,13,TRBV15,TGTGCCACCAACGGTGACAGACTCCGTGAAGCTTTCTTT,CATNGDRLREAFF
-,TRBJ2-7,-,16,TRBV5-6,TGTGCCAGCAGCCCGGCAGCCGGGACTTACACCTACGAGCAGTACTTC,CASSPAAGTYTYEQYF
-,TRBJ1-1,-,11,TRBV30,TGTGCAGGAGGACGGGTGGGGGAAGCTTTCTTT,CAGGRVGEAFF
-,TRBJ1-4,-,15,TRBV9,TGTGCCAGCAGCGTCGGAGGGGACCATAATGAAAAACTGTTTTTT,CASSVGGDHNEKLFF
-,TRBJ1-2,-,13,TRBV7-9,TGTGCCAGCAGCTTAGGGCAGGGCGCTGGCTACACCTTC,CASSLGQGAGYTF
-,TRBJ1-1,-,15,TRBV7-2,TGTGCCAGCAGCTTAACGGGCTTAGGGGGCACTGAAGCTTTCTTT,CASSLTGLGGTEAFF
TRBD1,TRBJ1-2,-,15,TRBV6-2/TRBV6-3,TGTGCCAGCAGTTACGGCAATGGACAGGGGTTCGGCTACACCTTC,CASSYGNGQGFGYTF
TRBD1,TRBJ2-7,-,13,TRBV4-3,TGCGCCAGCAGCCACGGACAGGGTAACGAGCAGTACTTC,CASSHGQGNEQYF
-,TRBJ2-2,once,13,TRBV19,TGTGCCAGTAGTACCGAGAACCCCGGGGAGCTGTTTTTT,CASSTENPGELFF
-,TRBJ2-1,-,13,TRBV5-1,TGCGCCAGCAGCTTGGACAGCTACAATGAGCAGTTCTTC,CASSLDSYNEQFF
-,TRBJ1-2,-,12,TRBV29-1,TGCAGCGTTTCTTCGGGATTCTATGGCTACACCTTC,CSVSSGFYGYTF
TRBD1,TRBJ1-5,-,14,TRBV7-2,TGTGCCAGCAGCCCAGGACAGGGCAAACAGCCCCAGCATTTT,CASSPGQGKQPQHF
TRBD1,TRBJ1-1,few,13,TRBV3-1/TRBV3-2,TGTGCCAGCAGCCTCAGGGGGAGCACTGAAGCTTTCTTT,CASSLRGSTEAFF
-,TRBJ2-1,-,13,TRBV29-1,TGCAGCGTTTCTAGCGACTCCTACAATGAGCAGTTCTTC,CSVSSDSYNEQFF
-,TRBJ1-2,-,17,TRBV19,TGTGCCAGTAACGACAGCCAACAGAGGAAGACTAACTATGGCTACACCTTC,CASNDSQQRKTNYGYTF
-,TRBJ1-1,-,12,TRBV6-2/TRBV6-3,TGTGCCAGCAGTTACCCGACATCTGAAGCTTTCTTT,CASSYPTSEAFF
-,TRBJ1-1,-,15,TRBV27,TGTGCCAGCAGTGGCCTGGGTGCGGCGAACACTGAAGCTTTCTTT,CASSGLGAANTEAFF
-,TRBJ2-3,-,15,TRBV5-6,TGTGCCAGCAGCTTGTCCCCGACAGGCCCAGATACGCAGTATTTT,CASSLSPTGPDTQYF
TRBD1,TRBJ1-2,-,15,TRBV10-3,TGTGCCATCAGTGTAGGGGACAGCCTCGAGTATGGCTACACCTTC,CAISVGDSLEYGYTF
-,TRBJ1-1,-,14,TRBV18,TGTGCCAGCTCACCACCCCGGGAGACCACTGAAGCTTTCTTT,CASSPPRETTEAFF
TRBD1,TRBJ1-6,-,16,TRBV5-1,TGCGCCAGCAGCTTGGGACAGGGGAGTAGTAGTTCACCCCTCCACTTT,CASSLGQGSSSSPLHF
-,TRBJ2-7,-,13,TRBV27,TGTGCCAGCAGTTTCTCCAGGGGCTACGAGCAGTACTTC,CASSFSRGYEQYF
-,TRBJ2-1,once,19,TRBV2,TGTGCCAGCAGTGAAGCGGCGGCCTTCACAGCTCTGTTTGAGGGTGAGCAGTTCTTC,CASSEAAAFTALFEGEQFF
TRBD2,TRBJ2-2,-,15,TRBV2,TGTGCCAGCAGTCCGACTAGCGTTGGGACCGGGGAGCTGTTTTTT,CASSPTSVGTGELFF
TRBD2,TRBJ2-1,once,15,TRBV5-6,TGTGCCAGCAGGAAAGTAGCGGGAGGAACCAATGAGCAGTTCTTC,CASRKVAGGTNEQFF
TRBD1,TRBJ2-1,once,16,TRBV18,TGTGCCAGCTCACCCCCGGGGCAGGGGGCAAGGAATGAGCAGTTCTTC,CASSPPGQGARNEQFF
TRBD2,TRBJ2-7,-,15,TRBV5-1,TGCGCCAGCAGCTTGACTAGCGGGCCCTCCTACGAGCAGTACTTC,CASSLTSGPSYEQYF
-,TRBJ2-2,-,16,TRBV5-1,TGCGCCAGCAGCTTGGATCGTCTAGCAAACACCGGGGAGCTGTTTTTT,CASSLDRLANTGELFF
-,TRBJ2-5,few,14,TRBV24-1,TGTGCCACCAGTGATTCAGGTGGCGGGGAGACCCAGTACTTC,CATSDSGGGETQYF
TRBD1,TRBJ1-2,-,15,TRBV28,TGTGCCAGCAGTACTAGGGACAGGTTGGACTATGGCTACACCTTC,CASSTRDRLDYGYTF
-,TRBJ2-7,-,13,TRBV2,TGTGCCAGCCGGTATCCTAACTCCTACGAGCAGTACTTC,CASRYPNSYEQYF
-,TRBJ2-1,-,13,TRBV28,TGTGCCAGCAGTTTACGACAGATCAATGAGCAGTTCTTC,CASSLRQINEQFF
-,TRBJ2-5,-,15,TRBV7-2,TGTGCCAGCAGCTTAGAGGGACTCGTTTCCGAGACCCAGTACTTC,CASSLEGLVSETQYF
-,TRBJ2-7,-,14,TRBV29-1,TGCAGCGTTGATTCGGATACAGGAGTCTACGAGCAGTACTTC,CSVDSDTGVYEQYF
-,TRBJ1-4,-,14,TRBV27,TGTGCCAGCAGTTTCCCGGGGGTTAATGAAAAACTGTTTTTT,CASSFPGVNEKLFF
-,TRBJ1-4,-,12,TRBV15,TGTGCCACCAGCAGAGACGTTGAAAAACTGTTTTTT,CATSRDVEKLFF
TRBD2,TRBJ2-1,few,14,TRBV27,TGTGCCAGCAAGTCGGCTAGCGGCTACAATGAGCAGTTCTTC,CASKSASGYNEQFF
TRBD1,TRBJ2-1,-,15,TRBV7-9,TGTGCCAGCAGCCACCGACAGGGGTCCTACAATGAGCAGTTCTTC,CASSHRQGSYNEQFF
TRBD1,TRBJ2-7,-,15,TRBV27,TGTGCCAGCAGTTCGACCAGGGGGCGGTCCTACGAGCAGTACTTC,CASSSTRGRSYEQYF